Following are 22 T cell receptor beta chains from one sample sequenced in a study of blood T cell repertoires in COVID-19. The assay was immunoSEQ multiplex PCR, and TCRdb's table has in-frame clones only and misses some. The sample consists of about 120,000 clones, less than 95% of them appearing once. Sequenced input: peripheral blood. The receptor set was obtained from a human donor with active COVID-19. The donor label of this sample is uncertain.

J is TRBJ2-5 and V is TRBV7-2, with 13 bases matching TRBD2. The CDR3 runs to 18 residues. V lost 5 bases and J lost 5; bases outside the gene matches: 14. Per germline, CDR1 SGHTA and CDR2 FQGNSA. CDR3 amino acids: CASSRKGTSGAAGETQYF. In nucleotides, the CDR3 is TGTGCCAGCAGCCGGAAGGGGACTAGCGGGGCGGCTGGCGAGACCCAGTACTTC.

The chain joins TRBV27 to TRBJ2-1, with TRBD1 as a possible D gene (5 bases). Germline CDR1 MNHEY, CDR2 SMNVEV (reference sequence). Deletions cut 6 bases from V and 5 bases from J, with 11 bases between. CDR3 size: 13 residues. CDR3 residues: CASRDNLDNEQFF. The CDR3, as DNA: TGTGCCAGCAGGGACAATTTAGACAATGAGCAGTTCTTC.

J is TRBJ1-6 and V is TRBV19; unclear D gene. CDR1 and CDR2 (germline): LNHDA, SQIVND (reference sequence). The CDR3 has 15 residues. V was cut by 6 bases and J by 6 bases, with 15 bases left in between. CDR3 DNA sequence: TGTGCCAGTAGGTCGCTCCTCCGGTCTAATTCACCCCTCCACTTT. It is translated as CASRSLLRSNSPLHF.

The rearrangement joins TRBV5-1 to TRBJ2-1, with 8 bases lining up with TRBD1. V was clipped by 6 bases and J by 7 bases; unmatched bases: 9. The CDR3 length is 14 residues. The germline CDR1 and CDR2 sequences are SGHRS and YFSETQ. The CDR3 spells CASTLPGQVNEQFF. Here the CDR3 DNA reads TGCGCCAGCACATTGCCGGGACAGGTGAATGAGCAGTTCTTC.

The chain carries TRBV19 and TRBJ2-7; 10 nucleotides match TRBD1. The CDR3 extends over 14 amino acids. V shed 4 bases and J 5 bases; nucleotides not matched to a gene: 5. Germline V gives CDR1 LNHDA, CDR2 SQIVND (reference sequence). DNA for the CDR3: TGTGCCAGTAGTAGCCGGGACAGGGGCCACGAGCAGTACTTC. It is translated as CASSSRDRGHEQYF.

J is TRBJ2-1 and V is TRBV5-4; 7 bases align to TRBD2. Germline CDR1 SGHNT, CDR2 YYREEE (reference sequence). This CDR3 is 13 amino acids long. V shed 7 bases, J shed 9 bases, and the junction held 10 bases outside the gene matches. The CDR3 protein is CASGDDRGGEQFF. The CDR3 DNA reads as TGTGCCAGCGGCGACGATCGCGGGGGTGAGCAGTTCTTC.

The rearrangement links TRBV28 to TRBJ1-4; TRBD1 matches at 7 bases. The V segment lost 7 bases and the J segment 8 bases; nucleotides outside the gene matches: 7. The CDR3 contains 13 residues. Germline CDR1 and CDR2: MDHEN and SYDVKM. CDR3 amino acids: CASKGGAGEKLFF. The CDR3 DNA follows: TGTGCCAGCAAAGGGGGCGCTGGGGAAAAACTGTTTTTT.

The V call is TRBV30, the J call TRBJ2-7; TRBD1 aligns across 8 bases. Germline-derived CDR1 and CDR2 are GTSNPN and SVGIG (reference sequence). This CDR3 is built from 12 residues. Trimming removed 5 bases from V and 5 bases from J; junction bases left unmatched: 5. CDR3 in DNA: TGTGCCTGGGAGGACAGGGCCCACGAGCAGTACTTC. Residues: CAWEDRAHEQYF.

V gene TRBV15 combines with J gene TRBJ2-3; no reliable D call. The CDR3 extends over 14 amino acids. V lost 0 bases to trimming and J lost 4 bases, with 8 bases between them. The germline V gene has CDR1 LNHNV and CDR2 YYDKDF (reference sequence). The CDR3 DNA sequence: TGTGCCACCAGCAGAGATGCAGAAGCAGATACGCAGTATTTT. Its protein product is CATSRDAEADTQYF.

This chain joins TRBV7-2 and TRBJ2-5, with TRBD2 matching 8 bases. There are 15 residues in the CDR3. Unmatched junction bases numbered 8, after V lost 6 bases and J lost 2 bases. The germline V gene has CDR1 SGHTA and CDR2 FQGNSA. The CDR3 DNA follows: TGTGCCAGCAGGCCCAGACTAGCGAATCAAGAGACCCAGTACTTC. Translated: CASRPRLANQETQYF. The full variable domain, completed using reference TRBV7-2 and TRBJ2-5, is GAGVSQSPSNKVTEKGKDVELRCDPISGHTALYWYRQSLGQGLEFLIYFQGNSAPDKSGLPSDRFSAERTGGSVSTLTIQRTQQEDSAVYLCASRPRLANQETQYFGPGTRLLVL.

The chain joins TRBV19 to TRBJ1-5; D not certain. Germline CDR1 is LNHDA and CDR2 is SQIVND (reference sequence). This CDR3 has 16 amino acids. V lost 6 bases to trimming and J lost 0 bases, with 15 bases between them. CDR3: CASSPSVFLSNQPQHF. The CDR3 DNA sequence: TGTGCCAGTAGCCCGTCGGTCTTCCTTAGCAATCAGCCCCAGCATTTT.

The chain joins TRBV27 to TRBJ2-5; D uncertain. V lost 5 bases to trimming and J lost 1 base, with 17 bases between them. The CDR3 covers 16 residues. From germline, CDR1 is MNHEY and CDR2 SMNVEV (reference sequence). CDR3 region: CASSLTPLLLQETQYF. CDR3 nucleotide sequence: TGTGCCAGCAGTCTCACTCCCCTCCTGCTCCAAGAGACCCAGTACTTC.

The rearrangement links TRBV19 to TRBJ2-1, with 11 bases lining up with TRBD2. V lost 5 bases and J lost 7; bases outside the gene matches: 7. Germline V gene lookup returns CDR1 LNHDA and CDR2 SQIVND (reference sequence). CDR3 length: 15 residues. The CDR3 here is CASSHLAGGGNEQFF. The CDR3 DNA sequence: TGTGCCAGTAGTCATCTAGCGGGGGGCGGGAATGAGCAGTTCTTC.

The V call is TRBV7-3, the J call TRBJ2-2; TRBD1 agrees at 12 bases. J was trimmed by 6 bases and V by 8 bases; bases with no gene match: 4. The CDR3 consists of 14 residues. The V gene's germline CDR1 is SGHTA and CDR2 FQGTGA. The CDR3 DNA is TGTGCCAGCTGCCGGGACAGGGGGCCCGGGGAGCTGTTTTTT. This codes for CASCRDRGPGELFF.

The chain recombines TRBV4-2 with TRBJ2-6; D is perhaps TRBD1 (6 bases). This CDR3 region has 17 residues. Germline CDR1 is LGHNA and CDR2 is YNFKEQ. V lost 4 bases to trimming and J lost 0 bases, with 13 bases between them. CDR3 residues: CASSPLQGISGANVLTF. Written as DNA, the CDR3 is TGTGCCAGCAGCCCCCTACAGGGTATCTCTGGGGCCAACGTCCTGACTTTC.

The chain joins TRBV2 to TRBJ1-1; D unclear. The CDR3 is 14 amino acids. The V end was cut by 6 bases, the J end by 7 bases, with 18 bases between. Germline CDR1 and CDR2: SNHLY and FYNNEI. CDR3 sequence reads: CASRRTFYSLEAFF. The CDR3 nucleotides read TGTGCCAGCAGACGTACTTTCTACTCACTTGAAGCTTTCTTT.

This rearrangement joins TRBV7-2 to TRBJ1-5; D possibly corresponds to TRBD1 (6 bases). In germline, CDR1 is SGHTA, CDR2 FQGNSA. The CDR3 is 15 amino acids. Deletions cut 5 bases from V and 2 bases from J, with 13 bases between. The CDR3 loop is CASSLGAARNQPQHF. DNA of the CDR3: TGTGCCAGCAGCCTGGGGGCAGCCCGCAATCAGCCCCAGCATTTT.

V is TRBV5-6 and J is TRBJ2-3; 9 bases are shared with TRBD2. The V gene's germline CDR1 is SGHDT and CDR2 YYEEEE. V shed 0 bases, J shed 4 bases, and the junction held 3 bases outside the gene matches. CDR3 length: 15 amino acids. CDR3 sequence reads: CASSLELAGADTQYF. The DNA of the CDR3 is TGTGCCAGCAGCTTGGAGTTAGCGGGGGCAGATACGCAGTATTTT.

J is TRBJ1-1 and V is TRBV5-1, with a tentative D call TRBD1 (5 bases). Germline CDR1 is SGHRS and CDR2 is YFSETQ. The V end was cut by 6 bases, the J end by 1 base, with 19 bases between. CDR3 length: 16 amino acids. The CDR3 nucleotides read TGCGCCAGCAAACTATTCCAGGGTGGTTCGAACACTGAAGCTTTCTTT. Translating gives CASKLFQGGSNTEAFF.

The V gene is TRBV10-2, the J gene TRBJ2-6; D remains ambiguous. This CDR3 contains 16 residues. Germline loops: CDR1 WSHSY, CDR2 SAAADI. The V gene lost 7 bases and the J gene lost 0 bases, with 13 bases spanning the gap. The CDR3 nucleotides read TGCGCCAGCAACGGAGAATCTGGCTCTGGGGCCAACGTCCTGACTTTC. This translates into CASNGESGSGANVLTF.

The V call is TRBV5-1, the J call TRBJ2-1; 9 nucleotides align to TRBD2. Germline values: CDR1 SGHRS, CDR2 YFSETQ. V lost 3 bases and J lost 10; bases outside the gene matches: 8. This CDR3 has 14 amino acids. CDR3 sequence (DNA): TGCGCCAGCAGCTGGGAGGGACTAGCAATCGAGCAGTTCTTC. It yields the protein CASSWEGLAIEQFF.

The rearrangement links TRBV25-1 to TRBJ1-2; D gene ambiguous. V was shortened by 5 bases and J by 5 bases, with 9 bases between the two germline ends. The CDR3 runs 12 residues. Germline V gene data show CDR1 as MGHDK and CDR2 as SYGVNS. The CDR3 region is CASSHSGYGYTF. In DNA form, the CDR3 reads TGTGCCAGCAGTCACAGCGGGTATGGCTACACCTTC.